The rows below give T cell receptor beta chains drawn from one sample of a study of shared clonotypes between healthy human individuals. The repertoire was sequenced with immunoSEQ multiplex PCR; TCRdb's copy has only in-frame clones and lacks some. The sample has roughly 660,000 clones, 90% seen once. Specimen: memory CD8+ T cells from PBMCs. These receptors were collected from a man younger than 35 in good health. Some clones in this sample may be carry-over from other donors' samples. CDR3s include the opening cysteine and the closing phenylalanine or tryptophan. A D gene is named only where the DNA matches it firmly. Rows may omit the clone size; those that give it use once, few, many or a size class.

15	-	TRBV4-1	TRBJ1-5	-	TGCGCCAGCAGCCAAGGGGGAACAGGCAATCAGCCCCAGCATTTT	CASSQGGTGNQPQHF
13	-	TRBV29-1	TRBJ1-2	TRBD1	TGCAGCGTCCCTCCGACAGGGGATCATGGCTACACCTTC	CSVPPTGDHGYTF
14	-	TRBV5-1	TRBJ2-7	TRBD2	TGCGCCAGCAGCCCATCGGATAGCGGGTACGAGCAGTACTTC	CASSPSDSGYEQYF
15	-	TRBV4-1	TRBJ1-2	-	TGCGCCAGCAGCCTTTCTACAGGGACCACCTATGGCTACACCTTC	CASSLSTGTTYGYTF
12	few	TRBV19	TRBJ1-5	-	TGTGCCAGTAGTGGAGGGTTCTGGCCCCAGCATTTT	CASSGGFWPQHF
15	-	TRBV9	TRBJ1-1	TRBD1	TGTGCCAGCAGCCCTTGGACAGGGTCGGGGATTGAAGCTTTCTTT	CASSPWTGSGIEAFF
14	-	TRBV13	TRBJ2-4	-	TGTGCCAGCAGCAGACCGGGGCTCAAAAACATTCAGTACTTC	CASSRPGLKNIQYF
14	-	TRBV10-2	TRBJ1-2	-	TGCGCCAGCTCGGGGGGAATGCGGGACTATGGCTACACCTTC	CASSGGMRDYGYTF
11	-	TRBV28	TRBJ2-2	-	TGTGCCAGCAGCGACACCGGGGAGCTGTTTTTT	CASSDTGELFF
17	-	TRBV5-1	TRBJ2-5	-	TGCGCCAGCAGCTTGGGGCGTTGGGGAGAAGGGCAAGAGACCCAGTACTTC	CASSLGRWGEGQETQYF
12	once	TRBV5-1	TRBJ2-7	TRBD1	TGCGCCAGCAGCCAAACAGGGGTCGAGCAGTACTTC	CASSQTGVEQYF
14	-	TRBV29-1	TRBJ2-1	TRBD2	TGCAGCACCCCACTAGCGGGAGCGCGCCATGAGCAGTTCTTC	CSTPLAGARHEQFF
13	-	TRBV6-6	TRBJ2-1	-	TGTGCCAGCAGTCCGAGTGGGGTCTTGGAGCAGTTCTTC	CASSPSGVLEQFF
13	once	TRBV27	TRBJ2-7	-	TGTGCCAGCAGCTACCGAGAAGGCTACGAGCAGTACTTC	CASSYREGYEQYF
15	-	TRBV4-2	TRBJ2-7	TRBD2	TGTGCCAGCAGCCAAGATTTAGCGGGGTACGACGAGCAGTACTTC	CASSQDLAGYDEQYF
14	once	TRBV28	TRBJ2-5	-	TGTGCCAGCAGTCCACAGGGCTGGGGAGAGACCCAGTACTTC	CASSPQGWGETQYF
15	-	TRBV9	TRBJ1-1	-	TGTGCCAGCAGCGTAGCTGGAACAGGGCGGGCTGAAGCTTTCTTT	CASSVAGTGRAEAFF
17	-	TRBV28	TRBJ1-5	-	TGTGCCAGCAGTTTTAAGGAGGCCAGGGGATGGGATCAGCCCCAGCATTTT	CASSFKEARGWDQPQHF
15	-	TRBV19	TRBJ2-7	TRBD1	TGTGCCAGTAGTATCTTTAGGACAGGGGGCTACGAGCAGTACTTC	CASSIFRTGGYEQYF
16	-	TRBV27	TRBJ2-1	-	TGTGCCAGCAGCCCCTCAGGAGGGGAGCTGGACAATGAGCAGTTCTTC	CASSPSGGELDNEQFF
13	-	TRBV27	TRBJ2-3	-	TGTGCAAGTAGCCTCGCCTCCTCGGGGACGCAGTATTTT	CASSLASSGTQYF
16	once	TRBV2	TRBJ1-4	TRBD1	TGTGCCAGCAGTACACTCAGGACAGGGGCCTTGGGAAAACTGTTTTTT	CASSTLRTGALGKLFF